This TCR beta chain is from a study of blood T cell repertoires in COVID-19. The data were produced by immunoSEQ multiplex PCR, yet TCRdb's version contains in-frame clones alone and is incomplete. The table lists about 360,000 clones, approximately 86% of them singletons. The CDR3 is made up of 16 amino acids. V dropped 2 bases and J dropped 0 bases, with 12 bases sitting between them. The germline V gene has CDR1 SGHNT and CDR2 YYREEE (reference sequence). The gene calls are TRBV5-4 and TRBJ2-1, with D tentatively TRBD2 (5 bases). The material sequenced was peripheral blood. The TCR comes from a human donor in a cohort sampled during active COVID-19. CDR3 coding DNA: TGTGCCAGCAGCTTAGGGAGCCTGAGCTCCTACAATGAGCAGTTCTTC. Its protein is CASSLGSLSSYNEQFF.